The rows below give T cell receptor beta chains drawn from one sample of a study of control samples from healthy donors and cancer patients. TCRdb's table, derived via immunoSEQ multiplex PCR, lists solely in-frame clones and lacks some. The sample yields 130,000 to 150,000 clones, about 93% seen once. Sequenced sample: PBMCs. The origin of the receptors is a man in his 60s with colorectal cancer. CDR3s include the opening cysteine and the closing phenylalanine or tryptophan.

V gene	CDR3 protein
TRBV3-1/TRBV3-2	CASSQGNRGIWIGEYF
TRBV7-2	CASSFRPGTGGPAAYGYTF
TRBV7-9	CASSNGYQETQYF
TRBV6-2/TRBV6-3	CASSWAGAQYF
TRBV19	CASSPRAGLEGYTF
TRBV19	CASSIVGVLNTEAFF
TRBV19	CASSRGDLDQETQYF
TRBV12-3/TRBV12-4	CASSPPRNTEAFF
TRBV3-1/TRBV3-2	CASGQGAYQPQHF
TRBV3-1/TRBV3-2	CASSPESSGNTIYF
TRBV27	CASSSRPPVLYNEQFF
TRBV18	CASSLGTDQPQHF
TRBV30	CAWSPQGNEKLFF
TRBV6-1	CASSEVGGPRANEQFF
TRBV3-1/TRBV3-2	CASSQEALAGGITGELFF
TRBV3-1/TRBV3-2	CASSRTRTGELFF
TRBV12-3/TRBV12-4	CASSLARNEQFF
TRBV10-3	CAISEGRTGSNEKLFF
TRBV19	CASSIGTFYGYTF
TRBV5-1	CASSLEGNTEAFF
TRBV30	CACGQGDYEQYF
TRBV7-9	CASSLGILGQFF